This is a list of T cell receptor beta chains from one sample in a study of T-cell reconstitution after alpha-beta-depleted transplantation in children. TCRdb processed the PCR reads anew with MiXCR; each CDR3 protein has one entry. Of hundreds of thousands of distinct CDR3 sequences listed, 16% are singletons. The sequencing here drew on PBMCs, mostly from graft donor cells, taken 360 days after TCRalphabeta/CD19-depleted stem cell transplant. The receptors originated from a male patient aged 2 to 10 who had a stem cell transplant for acute lymphoblastic leukemia, so the T cells may come from the graft donor. Each CDR3 is given with its conserved first and last residue. The D gene is left open where the match is weak. Only some rows state a clone size, as once, few, many or a class for expanded clones.

CDR3	DNA	V	J	size	D
CASSARRTGITEAFF	TGTGCCAGCAGTGCGCGTAGGACAGGGATCACTGAAGCTTTCTTT	TRBV25-1	TRBJ1-1	few	TRBD1
CATSSPRTSAYLYNEQFF	TGTGCCACCAGCAGCCCAAGGACTAGCGCGTACCTCTACAATGAGCAGTTCTTC	TRBV15	TRBJ2-1	few	TRBD2
CASSLRLLGGQYF	TGTGCCAGCAGCCTCCGCCTACTGGGCGGGCAGTACTTC	TRBV11-2	TRBJ2-7	NA	NA
CASSQDRATGELFF	TGTGCCAGCAGCCAAGACAGGGCCACCGGGGAGCTGTTTTTT	TRBV3-1	TRBJ2-2	NA	NA
CASSRGLAVSTDTQYF	TGTGCCAGCAGCCGGGGACTAGCAGTAAGCACAGATACGCAGTATTTT	TRBV12-3/TRBV12-4	TRBJ2-3	few	TRBD2
CASSTLAGGPNNEQFF	TGTGCCAGCAGCACCTTAGCGGGAGGGCCGAACAATGAGCAGTTCTTC	TRBV7-9	TRBJ2-1	once	TRBD2
CASGDRFGHSYEQYF	TGTGCCAGCGGGGACAGATTTGGGCACTCCTACGAGCAGTACTTC	TRBV12-3/TRBV12-4	TRBJ2-7	NA	TRBD1
CASSGVRETYEQYF	TGTGCCAGCAGTGGGGTCAGGGAGACCTACGAGCAGTACTTC	TRBV25-1	TRBJ2-7	few	NA
CASSFEVAYEQYF	TGTGCCAGCAGTTTTGAGGTTGCCTACGAGCAGTACTTC	TRBV12-3/TRBV12-4	TRBJ2-7	few	NA
CSVEVFLTYNEQFF	TGCAGCGTTGAAGTGTTTCTTACCTACAATGAGCAGTTCTTC	TRBV29-1	TRBJ2-1	NA	NA
CASSLGLYRVYGYTF	TGTGCCAGCAGTTTGGGGCTATATCGAGTCTATGGCTACACCTTC	TRBV12-3/TRBV12-4	TRBJ1-2	few	NA
CASSHEREWHEQYF	TGCGCCAGCAGCCACGAGCGGGAGTGGCACGAGCAGTACTTC	TRBV4-1	TRBJ2-7	NA	TRBD2
CSVGQGLMYEQYF	TGCAGCGTGGGACAGGGGCTTATGTACGAGCAGTACTTC	TRBV29-1	TRBJ2-7	NA	TRBD1
CASRQGGPQETQYF	TGTGCCAGCAGACAAGGGGGGCCTCAAGAGACCCAGTACTTC	TRBV28	TRBJ2-5	few	NA
CASSSGQGARETQYF	TGCGCCAGCAGCTCGGGACAGGGGGCTAGAGAGACCCAGTACTTC	TRBV5-1	TRBJ2-5	many	TRBD1
CATMGPVYSGANVLTF	TGTGCCACCATGGGGCCCGTATACTCTGGGGCCAACGTCCTGACTTTC	TRBV24-1	TRBJ2-6	many	NA
CASSHAGTSADEQYF	TGTGCCAGCAGCCACGCCGGGACTAGCGCAGACGAGCAGTACTTC	TRBV3-1	TRBJ2-7	NA	TRBD2
CSARGSTSTDTQYF	TGCAGTGCGAGAGGCTCGACCAGCACAGATACGCAGTATTTT	TRBV20-1	TRBJ2-3	few	NA
CASSYSIGDEQYF	TGTGCCAGCAGTTACTCGATCGGGGACGAGCAGTACTTC	TRBV6-5	TRBJ2-7	few	NA
CATSREGLIYEQYF	TGTGCCACCAGCAGAGAGGGACTAATCTACGAGCAGTACTTC	TRBV15	TRBJ2-7	few	TRBD2
CSARDGMRADGRINYEQYF	TGCAGTGCTAGAGATGGAATGAGGGCGGACGGGAGGATCAACTACGAGCAGTACTTC	TRBV20-1	TRBJ2-7	NA	TRBD2
CASTEREGRNEQFF	TGCGCCAGCACCGAGCGGGAGGGCCGGAATGAGCAGTTCTTC	TRBV4-1	TRBJ2-1	NA	TRBD2